The 30 T cell receptor beta chains reported below all come from one sample, sequenced in a study of OX40 agonist ivuxolimab in advanced cancers. Libraries were prepared by immunoSEQ multiplex PCR; TCRdb keeps only in-frame clonotypes and omits some of them. Of tens of thousands of clones in the sample, around 85% were seen once. The sample consisted of CD4+ or CD8+ T cells sorted from blood, taken in a trial of the OX40 agonist ivuxolimab. These receptors were obtained from an adult with an advanced solid tumor such as melanoma, head and neck, liver or kidney cancer.

This clone was counted once. The chain is built from TRBV7-8 and TRBJ1-6; the D gene is possibly TRBD1 (5 bases). V was trimmed by 6 bases and J by 6 bases, leaving 12 bases between them. The CDR3 is 14 amino acids. The germline gives CDR1 SGHVS, CDR2 FQNEAQ. CDR3 sequence: CASRSGRLNSPLHF. CDR3 DNA sequence: TGTGCCAGCAGATCGGGACGGCTTAATTCACCCCTCCACTTT.

The chain links TRBV5-4 to TRBJ2-1, with 8 bases that match TRBD1. The ends lost 3 bases at V and 6 bases at J; junction bases unmatched: 2. The CDR3 has 13 amino acids. Germline V gene sequence: CDR1 SGHNT, CDR2 YYREEE (reference sequence). The CDR3 nucleotides read TGTGCCAGCAGCTCCGGACAGGGCAATGAGCAGTTCTTC. Translating it yields CASSSGQGNEQFF.

V is TRBV10-3 and J is TRBJ1-1; D uncertain. Trimming removed 6 bases at V and 0 bases at J, with 26 bases between. CDR3 length equals 19 residues. The germline V gene encodes CDR1 ENHRY and CDR2 SYGVKD. In DNA form, the CDR3 reads TGTGCCATCAGCCCCGCCGCAGCCGAGGGATTTTATATGAACACTGAAGCTTTCTTT. This encodes CAISPAAAEGFYMNTEAFF.

The CDR3 sequence: CASLQGAYTGELFF. Written as DNA, the CDR3 is TGTGCCAGCCTTCAGGGGGCTTACACCGGGGAGCTGTTTTTT. V gene TRBV28 combines with J gene TRBJ2-2; 8 bases line up with TRBD1. Per the germline V gene, CDR1 is MDHEN and CDR2 is SYDVKM. There are 14 residues in the CDR3. V trimming: 8 bases; J trimming: 3 bases; junction bases outside the gene matches: 5.

The rearrangement joins TRBV9 to TRBJ2-5; D might be TRBD2 (6 bases). Trimming removed 2 bases from V and 5 bases from J, with 13 bases in between. CDR3 length: 14 residues. Per the germline V gene, CDR1 is SGDLS and CDR2 is YYNGEE. The CDR3 region is CASSVGGGQETQYF. In DNA form, the CDR3 reads TGTGCCAGCAGCGTGGGGGGTGGGCAGGAGACCCAGTACTTC.

This clone was counted only a few times. This chain uses TRBV2 with TRBJ2-7; possibly TRBD2 for D (5 bases). Trimming stripped 3 bases from V and 3 bases from J, with 9 bases between. This CDR3 region has 13 residues. CDR1 and CDR2 (germline): SNHLY, FYNNEI. CDR3 loop: CASSEAGDYEQYF. The CDR3 coding sequence is TGTGCCAGCAGTGAGGCCGGGGACTACGAGCAGTACTTC.

This clone was counted a single time. The chain links TRBV18 to TRBJ1-1; TRBD1 is a possible D gene (6 bases). Germline CDR1 KGHSH, CDR2 LQKENI. Trimming removed 2 bases from V and 4 bases from J, with 8 bases in between. The CDR3 is 13 residues long. The CDR3 sequence: CASSPVRGTEAFF. The CDR3 DNA sequence: TGTGCCAGCTCACCAGTCAGGGGCACTGAAGCTTTCTTT.

The rearrangement links TRBV4-1 to TRBJ1-5; D perhaps matches TRBD1 (6 bases). The CDR3 has 17 residues. V lost 0 bases, J lost 2 bases, and 14 bases lay in between. Germline loops: CDR1 MGHRA, CDR2 YSYEKL. CDR3 sequence reads: CASSQDVSGAGNQPQHF. As DNA, the CDR3 is TGCGCCAGCAGCCAAGATGTGTCGGGGGCTGGCAATCAGCCCCAGCATTTT.

The rearrangement links TRBV18 to TRBJ2-5, with D maybe TRBD2 (6 bases). Per the germline V gene, CDR1 is KGHSH and CDR2 is LQKENI. The CDR3 consists of 14 residues. V was pared by 1 base and J by 3 bases, with 9 bases between. CDR3: CASSPRDWEETQYF. CDR3 sequence (DNA): TGTGCCAGCTCACCACGGGACTGGGAAGAGACCCAGTACTTC.

This rearrangement joins TRBV4-1 to TRBJ1-2, with D maybe TRBD1 (5 bases). Trimming took 3 bases from V and 5 from J, leaving 13 bases between them. Germline V gene data show CDR1 as MGHRA and CDR2 as YSYEKL. The CDR3 totals 14 residues. CDR3 coding DNA: TGCGCCAGCAGCCATTCCGGGACGGGTTATGGCTACACCTTC. This translates into CASSHSGTGYGYTF.

The genes are TRBV7-9 and TRBJ1-1; TRBD1 agrees at 9 bases. V was clipped by 5 bases and J by 3 bases; unmatched bases: 10. Germline assignment: CDR1 SEHNR and CDR2 FQNEAQ (reference sequence). This CDR3 spans 16 amino acids. The CDR3 sequence is CASSPGTGRFYTEAFF. In DNA, the CDR3 is TGTGCCAGCAGCCCGGGGACAGGGCGTTTTTACACTGAAGCTTTCTTT.

The chain is built from TRBV11-2 and TRBJ2-7; D unclear. The V end lost 2 bases, the J end lost 4 bases, and 9 bases lay between the germline ends. The CDR3 spans 13 residues. CDR1 is SGHAT and CDR2 is FQNNGV in the germline V gene. CDR3 nucleotide sequence: TGTGCCAGCAGCTTAACGGACCCTTACGAGCAGTACTTC. This gives the protein CASSLTDPYEQYF.

The chain recombines TRBV19 with TRBJ2-5; D unclear. V was pared by 1 base and J by 2 bases, with 11 bases between. The CDR3 totals 15 residues. Germline V CDR1 and CDR2: LNHDA, SQIVND (reference sequence). This CDR3 is CASSIVGLEQETQYF. In nucleotides, the CDR3 is TGTGCCAGTAGTATAGTAGGGCTAGAGCAAGAGACCCAGTACTTC.

The rearrangement links TRBV29-1 to TRBJ1-2; TRBD1 might be the D (6 bases). The CDR3 is 11 amino acids. CDR1 and CDR2 (germline): SQVTM, ANQGSEA. The V end was cut by 6 bases, the J end by 5 bases, with 10 bases between. CDR3 sequence (DNA): TGCAGCGTGGGGACACCTTATGGCTACACCTTC. Its translation is CSVGTPYGYTF. Based on the CDR3 plus reference TRBV29-1 and TRBJ1-2, the full variable domain is SAVISQKPSRDICQRGTSLTIQCQVDSQVTMMFWYRQQPGQSLTLIATANQGSEATYESGFVIDKFPISRPNLTFSTLTVSNMSPEDSSIYLCSVGTPYGYTFGSGTRLTVV.

This rearrangement joins TRBV5-1 to TRBJ2-3, with 8 bases lining up with TRBD2. V dropped 4 bases and J dropped 5; count of bases not matched to a gene: 9. In germline, CDR1 is SGHRS, CDR2 YFSETQ. This CDR3 comprises 15 residues. The CDR3 bases are TGCGCCAGCAGCCCCGAAGGCGGGAGGAGAGATACGCAGTATTTT. Amino acid sequence: CASSPEGGRRDTQYF.

DNA for the CDR3: TGTGCCATCAGTGGGGCGGAAATCAGCGTTTCTAGCTACAATGAGCAGTTCTTC. Protein sequence: CAISGAEISVSSYNEQFF. The V and J genes are TRBV10-3 and TRBJ2-1; D unclear. The V end was cut by 4 bases, the J end by 3 bases, with 22 bases between. CDR3 length: 18 residues. Germline lookup yields CDR1 ENHRY and CDR2 SYGVKD.

CDR3 region: CASSSAGGLAETQYF. The CDR3 bases are TGCGCCAGCAGCTCAGCGGGGGGGCTCGCAGAGACCCAGTACTTC. V and J are TRBV5-1 and TRBJ2-5, with 10 bases fitting TRBD2. Germline CDR1 is SGHRS and CDR2 is YFSETQ. The ends lost 3 bases at V and 4 bases at J; junction bases unmatched: 6. CDR3 size: 15 residues.

The gene calls are TRBV4-3 and TRBJ2-1, with TRBD2 as a possible D gene (5 bases). Germline lookup yields CDR1 LGHNA and CDR2 YSLEER. The CDR3 runs 12 residues. Trimming removed 6 bases from V and 6 bases from J, with 9 bases in between. This chain's CDR3 is CASSFGVNEQFF. The CDR3 bases are TGCGCCAGCAGTTTCGGGGTCAATGAGCAGTTCTTC.

V is TRBV27 and J is TRBJ1-2, with D possibly being TRBD1 (5 bases). CDR1 is MNHEY, CDR2 SMNVEV, per germline (reference sequence). The CDR3 consists of 15 residues. The V end was cut by 0 bases, the J end by 4 bases, with 12 bases between. CDR3 bases: TGTGCCAGCAGTTTATCGAGAGGACACCCCTATGGCTACACCTTC. Amino acid sequence: CASSLSRGHPYGYTF.

V and J are TRBV7-9 and TRBJ2-2; 7 bases fit TRBD1. The junction had 6 bases not matched to a gene; V was cut back by 4 bases and J by 1 base. The germline gives CDR1 SEHNR, CDR2 FQNEAQ (reference sequence). The CDR3 consists of 16 residues. The CDR3 reads CASSSWRQGNTGELFF. CDR3 nucleotide sequence: TGTGCCAGCAGCTCCTGGAGACAGGGGAACACCGGGGAGCTGTTTTTT.

This sequence joins TRBV27 and TRBJ2-1; a possible D gene is TRBD1 (5 bases). Germline CDR1 reads MNHEY; CDR2 reads SMNVEV (reference sequence). V lost 5 bases and J lost 6, with 11 bases in between. The CDR3 loop spans 13 amino acids. The CDR3 nucleotides are TGTGCCAGCAGTCCCCAGGGCGGCAATGAGCAGTTCTTC. This sequence encodes CASSPQGGNEQFF.

This clone was observed a handful of times. The V and J genes are TRBV27 and TRBJ2-7, with 7 positions matching TRBD2. CDR1 is MNHEY, CDR2 SMNVEV, per germline (reference sequence). Trimming took 2 bases from V and 7 from J; bases not matched to a gene: 8. The CDR3 runs 14 residues. CDR3 amino acids: CASSLGTNGGEQYF. The DNA of the CDR3 is TGTGCCAGCAGTTTAGGGACTAACGGGGGAGAGCAGTACTTC.

The chain uses TRBV19 and TRBJ1-2, with a weak D call TRBD1 (6 bases). The CDR3 sequence is 13 residues long. The V and J ends lost 6 bases and 6 bases respectively, with 14 bases between them. Germline CDR1 and CDR2: LNHDA and SQIVND (reference sequence). CDR3 sequence (DNA): TGTGCCAGTAGGGCCGCACAGGGCGATGGCTACACCTTC. Its protein is CASRAAQGDGYTF. The variable domain in full, with the rest retrieved from reference TRBV19 and TRBJ1-2, is DGGITQSPKYLFRKEGQNVTLSCEQNLNHDAMYWYRQDPGQGLRLIYYSQIVNDFQKGDIAEGYSVSREKKESFPLTVTSAQKNPTAFYLCASRAAQGDGYTFGSGTRLTVV.

The chain combines TRBV27 with TRBJ1-6; TRBD1 might be the D (6 bases). The germline gives CDR1 MNHEY, CDR2 SMNVEV (reference sequence). The V and J ends lost 1 base and 4 bases respectively, with 17 bases between them. The CDR3 runs to 18 residues. Written as DNA, the CDR3 is TGTGCCAGCAGTTTATTGTCGGTCGGACAGTTTTATAATTCACCCCTCCACTTT. Protein: CASSLLSVGQFYNSPLHF.

This chain joins TRBV4-2 and TRBJ2-3; 11 nucleotides align to TRBD2. Trimming took 0 bases from V and 4 from J; bases not matched to a gene: 3. Germline V gives CDR1 LGHNA, CDR2 YNFKEQ. There are 16 residues in the CDR3. The CDR3 spells CASSQDLAGGPDTQYF. CDR3 nucleotides: TGTGCCAGCAGCCAAGATTTAGCGGGAGGGCCAGATACGCAGTATTTT.

The CDR3 DNA is TGTGCCAGTAGTACGAGCGGGGCTAGCTCCTACGAGCAGTACTTC. It translates to CASSTSGASSYEQYF. V usage is TRBV19 and J usage is TRBJ2-7; 7 bases agree with TRBD2. V gave up 4 bases and J gave up 0 bases; unmatched junction bases: 6. The CDR3 loop spans 15 amino acids. Germline values: CDR1 LNHDA, CDR2 SQIVND (reference sequence).

This clone appeared a few times. The chain combines TRBV19 with TRBJ2-5, with D perhaps TRBD2 (5 bases). In germline, CDR1 is LNHDA, CDR2 SQIVND (reference sequence). This CDR3 is built from 16 residues. V was shortened by 0 bases and J by 2 bases, with 13 bases between the two germline ends. The CDR3 is CASSIDAWETQETQYF. The CDR3 region has the DNA TGTGCCAGTAGTATAGATGCCTGGGAGACGCAAGAGACCCAGTACTTC.

This chain uses TRBV6-4 with TRBJ2-3, with 12 positions matching TRBD2. The V gene's germline CDR1 is MRHNA and CDR2 SNTAGT. CDR3 length: 16 residues. With V trimmed by 5 bases and J by 6 bases, 9 bases remained unmatched. CDR3: CASSSRLAGVGDTQYF. The CDR3 region has the DNA TGTGCCAGCAGTTCGAGACTAGCGGGAGTGGGGGATACGCAGTATTTT.

This chain links TRBV6-1 with TRBJ2-1, with unresolved D. Germline assignment: CDR1 MNHNS and CDR2 SASEGT. The CDR3 consists of 13 residues. The V and J ends lost 7 bases and 6 bases respectively, with 13 bases between them. CDR3 coding DNA: TGTGCCAGCACCGATTGGGCGTCCAATGAGCAGTTCTTC. Its protein is CASTDWASNEQFF.

This clone was seen once. The chain is built from TRBV2 and TRBJ1-2, with no clear D. Germline CDR1 SNHLY, CDR2 FYNNEI. The V and J ends lost 1 base and 4 bases respectively, with 13 bases between them. The CDR3 loop spans 15 amino acids. The CDR3 nucleotides read TGTGCCAGCAGTGAAGTGGGTCAACGACTCTATGGCTACACCTTC. It yields the protein CASSEVGQRLYGYTF.